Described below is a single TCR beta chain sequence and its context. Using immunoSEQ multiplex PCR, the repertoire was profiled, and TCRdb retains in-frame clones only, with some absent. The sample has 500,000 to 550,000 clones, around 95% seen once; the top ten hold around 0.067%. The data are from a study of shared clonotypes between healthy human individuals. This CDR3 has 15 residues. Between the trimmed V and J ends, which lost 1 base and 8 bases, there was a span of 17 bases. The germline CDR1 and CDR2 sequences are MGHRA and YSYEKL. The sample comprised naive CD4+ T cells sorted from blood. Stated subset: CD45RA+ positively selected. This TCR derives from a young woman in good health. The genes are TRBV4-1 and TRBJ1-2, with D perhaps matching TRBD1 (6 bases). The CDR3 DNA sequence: TGCGCCAGCAGCCAAGGGCTACGGGGGCCCCGGGGCTACACCTTC. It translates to CASSQGLRGPRGYTF.